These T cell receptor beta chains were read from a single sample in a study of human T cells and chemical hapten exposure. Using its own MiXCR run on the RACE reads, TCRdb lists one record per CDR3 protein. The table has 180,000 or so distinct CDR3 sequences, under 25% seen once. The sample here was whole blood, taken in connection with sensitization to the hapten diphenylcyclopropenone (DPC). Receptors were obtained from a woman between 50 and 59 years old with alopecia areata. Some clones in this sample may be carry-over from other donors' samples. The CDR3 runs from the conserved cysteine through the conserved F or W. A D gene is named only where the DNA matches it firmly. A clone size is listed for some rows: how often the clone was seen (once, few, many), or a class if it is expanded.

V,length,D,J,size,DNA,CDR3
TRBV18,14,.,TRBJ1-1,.,TGTGCCAGCTCACCAAATCCGAAGAACACTGAAGCTTTCTTT,CASSPNPKNTEAFF
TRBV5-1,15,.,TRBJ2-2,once,TGCGCCAGCACCGACAAGGGAGCTAACACCGGGGAGCTGTTTTTT,CASTDKGANTGELFF
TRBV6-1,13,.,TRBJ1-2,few,TGTGCCAGCAGTCAGGGCACCGGCTATGGCTACACCTTC,CASSQGTGYGYTF
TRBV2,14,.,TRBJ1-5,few,TGTGCCAGCAGTGAAAGGGTCGGCAATCAGCCCCAGCATTTT,CASSERVGNQPQHF
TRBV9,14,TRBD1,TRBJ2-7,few,TGTGCCAGCAGCTCCCGGACAGGGACCGACGAGCAGTACTTC,CASSSRTGTDEQYF
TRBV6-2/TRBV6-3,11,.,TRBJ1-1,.,TGTGCCATTCAGGGGTATACTGAAGCTTTCTTT,CAIQGYTEAFF
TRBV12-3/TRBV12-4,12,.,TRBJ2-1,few,TGTGCCAGCAGTTTCACAGAAAATGAGCAGTTCTTC,CASSFTENEQFF
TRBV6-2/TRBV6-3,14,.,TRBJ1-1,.,TGTGCCAGCAGTTACTCGATGGTGGGTCTGGGCGCTTTCTTT,CASSYSMVGLGAFF
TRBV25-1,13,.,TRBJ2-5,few,TGTGCCAGCAGTGAATGGGACCAAGAGACCCAGTACTTC,CASSEWDQETQYF
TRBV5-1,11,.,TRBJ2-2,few,TGCGCCAGCAGCTTCACCGGGGAGCTGTTTTTT,CASSFTGELFF
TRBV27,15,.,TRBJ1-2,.,TGTGCCAGCAGTCCCCAGAGAGACCTTATCTATGGCTACACCTTC,CASSPQRDLIYGYTF
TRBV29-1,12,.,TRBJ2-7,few,TGCAGCGTTTCTAGCGCCTCCTACGAGCAGTACTTC,CSVSSASYEQYF
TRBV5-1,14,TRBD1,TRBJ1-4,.,TGCGCCAGCAGCTTTCAGGGGGCGCAGGAAAAACTGTTTTTT,CASSFQGAQEKLFF
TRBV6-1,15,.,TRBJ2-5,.,TGTGCCAGCAGAAGACTAGTTGCCCAGGGGGAGACCCAGTACTTC,CASRRLVAQGETQYF
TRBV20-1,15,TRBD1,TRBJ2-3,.,TGCAGTGCTAGGCATCCGGGACAGGGGGTGGATACGCAGTATTTT,CSARHPGQGVDTQYF
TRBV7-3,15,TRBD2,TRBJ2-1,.,TGTGCCAGCAGAAAAACTAGCGGGAGTAGGGATGAGCAGTTCTTC,CASRKTSGSRDEQFF
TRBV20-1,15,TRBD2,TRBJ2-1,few,TGCAGTGCTAGAGTGGTGACTAGCGGGAGTGGTGAGCAGTTCTTC,CSARVVTSGSGEQFF
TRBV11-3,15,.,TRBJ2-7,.,TGTGCCAGCAGCCCCCGGGTGAAGGGTAAAATCGAGCAGTACTTC,CASSPRVKGKIEQYF
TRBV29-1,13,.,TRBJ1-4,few,TGCAGCGCCGCGAGGTCTGGGGGTGAAAAACTGTTTTTT,CSAARSGGEKLFF
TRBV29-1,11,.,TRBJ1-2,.,TGCAGCGTTACAGGGCAGGGTGGCTACACCTTC,CSVTGQGGYTF
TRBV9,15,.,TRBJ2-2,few,TGTGCCAGCAGCGTAGCAGCAGCGAACACCGGGGAGCTGTTTTTT,CASSVAAANTGELFF
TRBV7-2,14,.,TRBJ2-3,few,TGTGCCAGCAGCTTAGAAACGTTGGGAGATACGCAGTATTTT,CASSLETLGDTQYF
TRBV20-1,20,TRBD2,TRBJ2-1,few,TGCAGTGCTAGAGATTGGAGGGAAGCAGCGGGAGGGCCAGGGTGGAATGAGCAGTTCTTC,CSARDWREAAGGPGWNEQFF
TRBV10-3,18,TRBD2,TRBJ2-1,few,TGTGCCATCAGTGAAACACGGGCTAGCGGGAGTACCTACAATGAGCAGTTCTTC,CAISETRASGSTYNEQFF
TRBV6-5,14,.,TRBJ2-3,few,TGTGCCAGCAGTTACTACTACGGTTCAGATACGCAGTATTTT,CASSYYYGSDTQYF
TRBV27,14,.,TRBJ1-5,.,TGTGCCAGCAGTCCATTGGGGATGGTGGGGCCCCAGCATTTT,CASSPLGMVGPQHF
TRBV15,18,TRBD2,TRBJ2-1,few,TGTGCCACCAGCAGAGAGAGCCGGTGGGTAGCGGGAGGAGGTGAGCAGTTCTTC,CATSRESRWVAGGGEQFF
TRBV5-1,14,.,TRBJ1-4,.,TGCGCCAGCAGCTTGGGCCATCCTAATGAAAAACTGTTTTTT,CASSLGHPNEKLFF
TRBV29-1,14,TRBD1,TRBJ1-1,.,TGCAGCGTTTCGGGGGGGACAGGGAGCACTGAAGCTTTCTTT,CSVSGGTGSTEAFF
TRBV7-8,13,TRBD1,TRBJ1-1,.,TGTGCCAGCAGCCAGGGACAGGGCACTGAAGCTTTCTTT,CASSQGQGTEAFF
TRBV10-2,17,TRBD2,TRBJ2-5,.,TGCGCCAGCAAAGAGACTAGCGGGAGGGCGAGGGCGGAGACCCAGTACTTC,CASKETSGRARAETQYF
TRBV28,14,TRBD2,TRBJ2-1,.,TGTGCCAGCAGTACAGGACTAGCGGCCAATGAGCAGTTCTTC,CASSTGLAANEQFF
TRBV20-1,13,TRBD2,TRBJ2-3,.,TGCAGTGCTGATAGCGGGCAGACAGATACGCAGTATTTT,CSADSGQTDTQYF
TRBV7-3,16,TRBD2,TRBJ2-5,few,TGTGCCAGCAGCTTAACGGGACTAGCGGGAGACGAGACCCAGTACTTC,CASSLTGLAGDETQYF
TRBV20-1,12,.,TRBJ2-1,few,TGCAGTGCTAGCTCACCGAGAGGGGAGCAGTTCTTC,CSASSPRGEQFF
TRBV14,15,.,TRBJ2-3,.,TGTGCCAGCAGCCAAGAAGGGCTAGCCTGGGATACGCAGTATTTT,CASSQEGLAWDTQYF
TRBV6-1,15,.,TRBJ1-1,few,TGTGCCAGCAGATCAGGGTCGGGCACGAACACTGAAGCTTTCTTT,CASRSGSGTNTEAFF
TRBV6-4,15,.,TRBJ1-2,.,TGTGCCAGCAGTGACCGGGGCGATCCTAACTATGGCTACACCTTC,CASSDRGDPNYGYTF
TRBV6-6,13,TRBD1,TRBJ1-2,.,TGTGCCAGCAGTTACGGGACAGTTGGGGGCTACACCTTC,CASSYGTVGGYTF
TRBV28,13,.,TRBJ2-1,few,TGTGCCAGCAGTACCCAAGGGCCGGACCGTCAGTTCTTC,CASSTQGPDRQFF
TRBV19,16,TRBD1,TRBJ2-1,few,TGTGCCAGTAGTGCCCTAGGTGGGGACAGAGGAACGGAGCAGTTCTTC,CASSALGGDRGTEQFF
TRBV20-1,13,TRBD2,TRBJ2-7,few,TGCAGTGCTCCAATTCCATTCCGGGACTACCCTTTCTTC,CSAPIPFRDYPFF
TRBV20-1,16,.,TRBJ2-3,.,TGCAGTGCTAGAGATCCTGTGGTTCCTTACACAGATACGCAGTATTTT,CSARDPVVPYTDTQYF
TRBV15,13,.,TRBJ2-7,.,TGTGCCACCAGCAGAGCCAGCCGGAGCGAGCAGTACTTC,CATSRASRSEQYF
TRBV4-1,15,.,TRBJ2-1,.,TGCGCCAGCAGCCAAGATCTGGGCAGGAGGAATGAGCAGTTCTTC,CASSQDLGRRNEQFF
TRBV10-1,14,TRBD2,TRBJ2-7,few,TGCGCCAGCAGTGAGAGCGGGAGGGCCGACGAGCAGTACTTC,CASSESGRADEQYF
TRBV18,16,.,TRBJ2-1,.,TGTGCCAGCTCACCCAGGACAGCCAGCTCCTACAATGAGCAGTTCTTC,CASSPRTASSYNEQFF
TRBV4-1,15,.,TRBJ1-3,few,TGCGCCAGCAGCCAGGACAGAAACTCTGGAAACACCATATATTTT,CASSQDRNSGNTIYF
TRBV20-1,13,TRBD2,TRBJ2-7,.,TGCAGTGCTATTGAGATAGCGGGAGTAGAGCAGTACTTC,CSAIEIAGVEQYF
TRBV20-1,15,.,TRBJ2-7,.,TGCAGTGCTAGAAGTGGTACGTCTAGCCGGTATCAGCAGTACTTC,CSARSGTSSRYQQYF